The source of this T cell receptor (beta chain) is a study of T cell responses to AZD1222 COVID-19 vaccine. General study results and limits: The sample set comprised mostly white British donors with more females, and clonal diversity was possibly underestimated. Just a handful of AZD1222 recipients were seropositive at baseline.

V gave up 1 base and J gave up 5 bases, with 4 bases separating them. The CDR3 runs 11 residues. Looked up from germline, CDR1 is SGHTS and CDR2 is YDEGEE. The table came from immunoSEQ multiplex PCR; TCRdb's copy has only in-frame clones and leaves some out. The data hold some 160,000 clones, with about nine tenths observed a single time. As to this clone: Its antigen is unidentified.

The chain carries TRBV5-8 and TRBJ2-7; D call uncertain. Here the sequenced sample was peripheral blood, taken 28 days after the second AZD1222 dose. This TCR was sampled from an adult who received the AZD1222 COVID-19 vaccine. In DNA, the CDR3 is TGTGCCAGCAGCTTGTACGACGAGCAGTACTTC. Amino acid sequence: CASSLYDEQYF.